This is a list of T cell receptor beta chains from one sample in a study of cytomegalovirus exposure and HLA in healthy donors. Generated by immunoSEQ multiplex PCR, the TCRdb table keeps only in-frame clones and is missing some. In the table there are roughly 240,000 clones, approximately 87% of which are singletons. Sequencing input: PBMCs. These TCRs come from a man younger than 35 in good health and CMV-seronegative. CDR3s leave out the opening cysteine and the closing phenylalanine or tryptophan.

TRBV28	TRBJ2-5	ASSFSGASWETQY
TRBV5-5	TRBJ2-1	ASSSIIAGSSYNEQF
TRBV13	TRBJ2-7	ASSLNGQLDEQY
TRBV10-2	TRBJ1-1	ASSEGYQTEAF
TRBV28	TRBJ1-2	ASSSSTPTNGYT
TRBV6-5	TRBJ1-5	ASSSTQGAQPQH
TRBV6-1	TRBJ2-7	ASREVWAHYEQY
TRBV19	TRBJ2-1	ASSIGPRSEQF
TRBV25-1	TRBJ1-6	ASSELDRSYSPLH
TRBV7-9	TRBJ1-2	ASSRGSDYGYT
TRBV18	TRBJ2-1	ASSPASGSSYNEQF
TRBV7-2	TRBJ2-7	ASSLYVAGHEQY
TRBV4-3	TRBJ1-5	ASSHPDRFQPQH